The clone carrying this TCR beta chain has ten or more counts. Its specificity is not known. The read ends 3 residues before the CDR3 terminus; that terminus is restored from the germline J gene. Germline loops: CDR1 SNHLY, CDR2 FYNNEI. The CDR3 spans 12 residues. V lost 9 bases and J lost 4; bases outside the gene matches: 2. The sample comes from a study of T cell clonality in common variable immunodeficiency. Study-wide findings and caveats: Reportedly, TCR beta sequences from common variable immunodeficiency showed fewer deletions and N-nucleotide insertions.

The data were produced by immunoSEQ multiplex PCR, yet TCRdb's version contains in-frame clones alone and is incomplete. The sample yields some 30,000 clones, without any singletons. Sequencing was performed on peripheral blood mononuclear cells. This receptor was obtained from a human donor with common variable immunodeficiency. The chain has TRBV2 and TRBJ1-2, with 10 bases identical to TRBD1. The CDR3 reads CARRDRGYGYTF. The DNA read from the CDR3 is TGTGCCAGGAGGGACAGGGGCTATGGC.